This entry describes one T cell receptor beta chain. Its antigen is still unknown. Trimming cost V 6 bases and J 5 bases; bases outside gene matches: 5. The CDR3 runs 13 residues. Germline assignment: CDR1 SGHDN and CDR2 FVKESK. This record comes from a study of CD8 T cells in Susac syndrome. General study points: By the study's own acknowledgment, its TCR sequencing and HLA analysis included relatively few individuals.

CD8+ and CD4+ T cells from blood underwent TCR beta sequencing. Negative magnetic isolation gave CD8+ and CD4+ cells; FACS enriched CD8+ TEMRA. With random hexamers, 0.5 to 1 ug RNA was reverse transcribed. The CDR3 of TCR beta was amplified by immunoSEQ multiplex PCR across 54 Vbeta and 13 Jbeta. TCRdb re-called the immunoSEQ multiplex PCR reads through MiXCR, storing one row per CDR3 protein. Among about 300,000 distinct CDR3 sequences, 75% to 85% were seen once, and the ten largest hold around 0.2%. The chain combines TRBV14 with TRBJ1-1; TRBD1 aligns across 8 bases. The clonotype comes from a human donor with multiple sclerosis. Sequencing used CD8+ T cells from PBMCs. This CDR3 reads CASRRQGITEAFF. In nucleotides, the CDR3 is TGTGCCAGCAGGAGACAGGGGATAACTGAAGCTTTCTTT.